Listed below are T cell receptor beta chains from one sample, sequenced in a study of blood T cell repertoires in COVID-19. Clones were sequenced by immunoSEQ multiplex PCR, and TCRdb holds only the in-frame ones, with some missing. The data contain more than 80,000 clones, around 86% of them singletons. Sequenced input: peripheral blood. These receptor sequences come from a man aged 50-60 years with active COVID-19. Both conserved end residues are trimmed from each CDR3. The order of the fields is V gene, D gene, CDR3 protein. The D gene is left open where the match is weak.

v_call: TRBV6-5; d_call: -; cdr3_aa: ASSYEGGGHTDTQY
v_call: TRBV11-3; d_call: -; cdr3_aa: ASSLNGEQF
v_call: TRBV14; d_call: -; cdr3_aa: ASRHRDSYGYT
v_call: TRBV28; d_call: TRBD1; cdr3_aa: ASGPGTGWEQY
v_call: TRBV19; d_call: TRBD2; cdr3_aa: ASSNLAGGRNEQY
v_call: TRBV7-9; d_call: TRBD2; cdr3_aa: ASSFTSGGKYEQY
v_call: TRBV7-2; d_call: TRBD2; cdr3_aa: ASSIGTSAETQY
v_call: TRBV30; d_call: TRBD2; cdr3_aa: AWSWGGGGETQY
v_call: TRBV12-3/TRBV12-4; d_call: -; cdr3_aa: ASSLTGYNEQF
v_call: TRBV10-3; d_call: -; cdr3_aa: AISGAGVGGYT
v_call: TRBV18; d_call: TRBD1; cdr3_aa: ASRDRAPQY
v_call: TRBV5-6; d_call: TRBD1; cdr3_aa: ASSRDRDTQY
v_call: TRBV6-2/TRBV6-3; d_call: -; cdr3_aa: ASSYAGYQPQH
v_call: TRBV7-9; d_call: TRBD1; cdr3_aa: ASSPGQPNQPQH
v_call: TRBV2; d_call: TRBD2; cdr3_aa: ASNVAGESDTQY
v_call: TRBV4-3; d_call: TRBD1; cdr3_aa: ASSQDTGTALISPLH
v_call: TRBV7-8; d_call: TRBD2; cdr3_aa: ASSLGLGVAGVTDTQY
v_call: TRBV6-5; d_call: -; cdr3_aa: ASEGGAETQY
v_call: TRBV15; d_call: -; cdr3_aa: ATSRDIRGGSYEQY
v_call: TRBV25-1; d_call: TRBD2; cdr3_aa: ASESPGLAGADTQY
v_call: TRBV29-1; d_call: -; cdr3_aa: SVEWSGQRMKAF
v_call: TRBV19; d_call: TRBD2; cdr3_aa: ASSIGVAGGQETQY
v_call: TRBV6-6; d_call: TRBD1; cdr3_aa: ASRKTGVSDTQY
v_call: TRBV6-5; d_call: TRBD1; cdr3_aa: ASRQGADEKLF
v_call: TRBV30; d_call: -; cdr3_aa: AWRAGNSGNTIY
v_call: TRBV3-1/TRBV3-2; d_call: -; cdr3_aa: ASSQDAGLIYGYT
v_call: TRBV28; d_call: -; cdr3_aa: ASLHKGSVFYNEQF
v_call: TRBV19; d_call: TRBD1; cdr3_aa: ASSRGTGTVNEKLF
v_call: TRBV4-3; d_call: TRBD1; cdr3_aa: ASSQGKGTATMGYT
v_call: TRBV28; d_call: TRBD1; cdr3_aa: ASLTGAAPTTTYEQY
v_call: TRBV25-1; d_call: -; cdr3_aa: ASSEFPGPYEQY
v_call: TRBV5-6; d_call: -; cdr3_aa: ASSLASGQFYGEQF
v_call: TRBV28; d_call: -; cdr3_aa: ASSLVSSSYNEQF
v_call: TRBV25-1; d_call: TRBD1; cdr3_aa: ASSEPRTGQYEQY
v_call: TRBV5-6; d_call: TRBD2; cdr3_aa: ASSLKRGTTYEQY
v_call: TRBV6-2/TRBV6-3; d_call: -; cdr3_aa: ASSLKGFPTPLH